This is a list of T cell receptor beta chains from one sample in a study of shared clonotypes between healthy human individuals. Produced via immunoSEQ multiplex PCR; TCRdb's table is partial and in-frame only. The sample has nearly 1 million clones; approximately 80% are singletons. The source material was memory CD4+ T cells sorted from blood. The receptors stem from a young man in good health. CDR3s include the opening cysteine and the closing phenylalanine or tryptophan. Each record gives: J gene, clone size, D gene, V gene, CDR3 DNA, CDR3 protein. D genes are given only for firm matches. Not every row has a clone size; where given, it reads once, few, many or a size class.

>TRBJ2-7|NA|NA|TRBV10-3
TGTGCCATCATGGGGGTGAAATACGAGCAGTACTTC
CAIMGVKYEQYF
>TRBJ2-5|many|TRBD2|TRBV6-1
TGTGCCAGCAGTGCCAGCGGGGGGGCCGCGACCCAGTACTTC
CASSASGGAATQYF
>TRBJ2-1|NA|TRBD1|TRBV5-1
TGCGCCAGCAGCCCTGGACAGGGGCCTTACAATGAGCAGTTCTTC
CASSPGQGPYNEQFF
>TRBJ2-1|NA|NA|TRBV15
TGTGCCACCAGCAGAGATATCGTACAGTTAACGGAGCAGTTCTTC
CATSRDIVQLTEQFF
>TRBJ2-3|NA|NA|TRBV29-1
TGCAGCGTAACGGACGGCGGTGATACGCAGTATTTT
CSVTDGGDTQYF
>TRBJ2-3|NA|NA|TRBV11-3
TGTGCCAGCAGCTTTGGGGGAGACACAGATACGCAGTATTTT
CASSFGGDTDTQYF
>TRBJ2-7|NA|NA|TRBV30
TGTGCCTGGACTAGGCTCCCCGATTACGAGCAGTACTTC
CAWTRLPDYEQYF
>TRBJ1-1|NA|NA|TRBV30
TGTGCCTGGAGTCCCCGGACCTGGCGGGCTTTCTTT
CAWSPRTWRAFF
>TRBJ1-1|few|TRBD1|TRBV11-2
TGTGCCAGCAGCTTAGTGTCAGGGGGAGGCACTGAAGCTTTCTTT
CASSLVSGGGTEAFF
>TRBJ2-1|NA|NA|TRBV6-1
TGTGCCAGCAGAGGCCATGATGAGCAGTTCTTC
CASRGHDEQFF
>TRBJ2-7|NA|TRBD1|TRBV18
TGTGCCAGCTCACCCCAAGGACAGGGGAGCGACGAGCAGTACTTC
CASSPQGQGSDEQYF
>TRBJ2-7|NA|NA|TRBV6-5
TGTGCCAGCGGGGGGACAGCACCTTCCTACGAGCAGTACTTC
CASGGTAPSYEQYF
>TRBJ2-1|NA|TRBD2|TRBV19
TGTGCCAGTAGCCAAGGGACTAGCGGGAAAGATGAGCAGTTCTTC
CASSQGTSGKDEQFF
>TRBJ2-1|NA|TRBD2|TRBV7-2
TGTGCCAGCAGCTTAGGTCGCGGGGGAGAGCAGTTCTTC
CASSLGRGGEQFF
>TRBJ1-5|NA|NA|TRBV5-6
TGTGCCAGCAGCTTCTTGGGGGGTCAGCCCCAGCATTTT
CASSFLGGQPQHF
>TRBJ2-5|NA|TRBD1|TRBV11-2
TGTGCCAGCAGCTTAGGAGGGACAGGGGTTCGGGAGACCCAGTACTTC
CASSLGGTGVRETQYF
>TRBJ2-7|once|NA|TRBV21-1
TGTGCCAGCAGCCCCTGGGAGGGCAACTACGAGCAGTACTTC
CASSPWEGNYEQYF
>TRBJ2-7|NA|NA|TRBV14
TGTGCCAGCAGCCACCTTGGCGGGCACAAGAGCTCCTACGAGCAGTACTTC
CASSHLGGHKSSYEQYF
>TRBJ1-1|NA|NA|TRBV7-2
TGTGCCAGCAGCTCGTACAGGGCCACTGAAGCTTTCTTT
CASSSYRATEAFF
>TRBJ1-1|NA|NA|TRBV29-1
TGCAGCGTTGAAGTTGAAGGCGCCACTGAAGCTTTCTTT
CSVEVEGATEAFF
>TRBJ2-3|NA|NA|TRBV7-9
TGTGCCAGCAGCGCCCAGGGGGTAAGGAGCGGGAGTACAGATACGCAGTATTTT
CASSAQGVRSGSTDTQYF
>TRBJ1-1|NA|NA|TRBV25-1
TGTGCCAGCAGTGAGCCGGGATCACACACTGAAGCTTTCTTT
CASSEPGSHTEAFF